These 17 T cell receptor beta chains came from one sample sequenced in a study of blood T cells in healthy people across ages. The authors ran a second PCR of about 6 to 12 cycles using a sample-barcoded 5' primer and a J-beta primer mix. A single record per CDR3 protein comes from TCRdb applying MiXCR to the 5' RACE reads. The profile shows around 990,000 distinct CDR3 sequences, 20% to 25% of them singletons. The data also belong to a second study, concerning T cells of mothers and their children.

The sample comprised blood. The receptor source for this set is a girl aged 2 to 10 in good health.

This clonotype was recorded a few times. The J gene is TRBJ2-7, the V gene TRBV5-1; D perhaps matches TRBD1 (5 bases). Looked up from germline, CDR1 is SGHRS and CDR2 is YFSETQ. The CDR3 runs 14 residues. Trimming pared 2 bases from V and 6 bases from J, leaving 15 bases between. CDR3 nucleotide sequence: TGCGCCAGCAGCTTTTATCCAGGGCAGAGCGAGCAGTACTTC. Its translation: CASSFYPGQSEQYF.

The chain combines TRBV3-1 with TRBJ2-5; TRBD1 matches 7 bases. The DNA end lines up better with TRBJ2-7; the J call may be wrong. This CDR3 is built from 14 residues. Germline-derived CDR1 and CDR2 are LGHDT and YNNKEL (reference sequence). For the CDR3, the DNA is TGTGCCAGCAGCCGCCGGGACAGACTATACGAGCAGTACTTC. Translating it yields CASSRRDRLYEQYF.

The chain combines TRBV20-1 with TRBJ2-1, with 9 bases lining up with TRBD2. Germline V CDR1 and CDR2: DFQATT, SNEGSKA (reference sequence). V lost 5 bases, J lost 4 bases, and 12 bases stayed unmatched. This CDR3 spans 16 amino acids. The CDR3 loop is CSADASGALNYNEQFF. The DNA of the CDR3 is TGCAGTGCTGACGCTAGCGGGGCCCTTAATTACAATGAGCAGTTCTTC.

The chain joins TRBV7-8 to TRBJ2-2; 8 positions match TRBD2. The CDR3 consists of 14 residues. Germline CDR1 reads SGHVS; CDR2 reads FQNEAQ. The V segment lost 5 bases and the J segment 5 bases; nucleotides outside the gene matches: 4. CDR3 DNA: TGTGCCAGCAGCGTAACTAGCGGTACCGGGGAGCTGTTTTTT. Protein sequence: CASSVTSGTGELFF.

This clonotype appeared a few times. This rearrangement joins TRBV20-1 to TRBJ2-1; D is tentatively TRBD1 or TRBD2 (7 bases each). CDR3 length equals 16 residues. Germline V gene data show CDR1 as DFQATT and CDR2 as SNEGSKA (reference sequence). The V gene lost 4 bases and the J gene lost 4 bases, with 20 bases spanning the gap. This CDR3 reads CSAIGTERGFYNEQFF. CDR3 sequence (DNA): TGCAGTGCTATTGGGACAGAGCGGGGTTTTTACAATGAGCAGTTCTTC.

This rearrangement joins TRBV6-2 or TRBV6-3 to TRBJ2-5, with a weak D call TRBD2 (7 bases). This CDR3 spans 11 amino acids. V was trimmed by 6 bases and J by 12 bases, leaving 14 bases between them. In germline, CDR1 is MNHEY, CDR2 SVGEGT. This chain's CDR3 is CASSQGGAKYF. The DNA of the CDR3 is TGTGCCAGCAGCCAAGGGGGGGCAAAGTACTTC.

The chain uses TRBV3-1 and TRBJ2-5; the match to TRBD2 covers 13 bases. The end of the DNA aligns better with TRBJ2-7, so the J call may be wrong. This CDR3 is built from 20 residues. CDR1 and CDR2 (germline): LGHDT, YNNKEL (reference sequence). The CDR3: CASSRHGLAGALVPFYEQYF. CDR3 nucleotides: TGTGCCAGCAGCCGACATGGACTAGCGGGGGCCCTAGTCCCTTTTTACGAGCAGTACTTC.

This clonotype has only a few counts. The genes are TRBV28 and TRBJ2-1; 7 bases line up with TRBD1. V trimming: 10 bases; J trimming: 6 bases; junction bases outside the gene matches: 21. Germline CDR1 reads MDHEN; CDR2 reads SYDVKM. The CDR3 covers 17 residues. The DNA for the CDR3 is TGTGCCACCTTAACCGCAGGGGGAATGGTTATCCCCAATGAGCAGTTCTTC. Translated: CATLTAGGMVIPNEQFF.

This clonotype was seen a few times. J is TRBJ2-3 and V is TRBV29-1, with D possibly TRBD1 on 5 matching bases. This CDR3 is built from 12 residues. Germline CDR1 is SQVTM and CDR2 is ANQGSEA. Trimming stripped 6 bases from V and 6 bases from J, with 13 bases between. CDR3 loop: CSVPGHTDTQYF. The CDR3 nucleotides read TGCAGCGTCCCCGGACATACGGATACGCAGTATTTT.

In its sample, this clonotype was seen a few times. This chain connects TRBV7-3 to TRBJ1-1; D is unresolved. In germline, CDR1 is SGHTA, CDR2 FQGTGA. V dropped 2 bases and J dropped 2 bases, with 9 bases sitting between them. The CDR3 extends over 14 amino acids. The CDR3 here is CASSLWAGNTEAFF. Written as DNA, the CDR3 is TGTGCCAGCAGCTTATGGGCCGGAAACACTGAAGCTTTCTTT.

This clonotype appeared a few times. The chain is built from TRBV5-1 and TRBJ1-2; 12 bases line up with TRBD1. CDR1 SGHRS and CDR2 YFSETQ come from the germline V gene. The V and J ends lost 0 bases and 6 bases, in that order; junction bases with no gene match: 9. This CDR3 is 17 amino acids long. This CDR3 reads CASSLGDRGLAVNGYTF. CDR3 in DNA: TGCGCCAGCAGCTTGGGGGACAGGGGGCTTGCTGTGAATGGCTACACCTTC.

This clonotype was seen repeatedly, ten times or more. The genes are TRBV12-3 or TRBV12-4 and TRBJ2-5; 10 nucleotides agree with TRBD1. The end of the DNA aligns better with TRBJ2-7, so the J call may be wrong. CDR3 length: 14 amino acids. The CDR3 is CASSPWTGGYEQYF. The DNA of the CDR3 is TGTGCCAGCAGCCCATGGACAGGGGGCTACGAGCAGTACTTC.

This clonotype was seen a few times. The J gene is TRBJ2-3, the V gene TRBV28; TRBD1 agrees at 7 bases. The J call may be faulty, since TRBJ2-5 better matches the DNA end. This CDR3 has 15 residues. Germline CDR1 MDHEN, CDR2 SYDVKM. This CDR3 reads CASSRPTATGETQYF. The CDR3 DNA reads TGTGCCAGCAGTCGACCTACCGCGACAGGGGAGACCCAGTACTTC.

The CDR3 spells CASSLGGMARPDTEAFF. DNA for the CDR3: TGCGCCAGCAGCTTGGGAGGAATGGCGAGGCCTGACACTGAAGCTTTCTTT. The V call is TRBV5-1, the J call TRBJ1-1; D is ambiguous. This CDR3 region has 17 residues. The germline gives CDR1 SGHRS, CDR2 YFSETQ. Trimming removed 0 bases from V and 3 bases from J, with 18 bases in between.

The chain employs TRBV11-3 and TRBJ2-5; D not resolved. The assigned J gene may be wrong: the sequence end matches TRBJ2-1 better. This CDR3 is built from 13 residues. Germline lookup yields CDR1 SGHNT and CDR2 YENEEA. The CDR3 bases are TGTGCCAGCAGCTTAGAGGGATCAAGAAAGCAGTTCTTC. This codes for CASSLEGSRKQFF.

The rearrangement links TRBV7-3 to TRBJ2-5; D uncertain. The CDR3 is made up of 15 amino acids. Trimming cost V 0 bases and J 5 bases, with 13 bases left between them. Germline V gene data show CDR1 as SGHTA and CDR2 as FQGTGA. CDR3 in amino acids: CASSLTGFGGETQYF. The CDR3 DNA follows: TGTGCCAGCAGCTTAACAGGGTTCGGTGGGGAGACCCAGTACTTC. Variable domain in full (rest from reference TRBV7-3 and TRBJ2-5): GAGVSQTPSNKVTEKGKYVELRCDPISGHTALYWYRQSLGQGPEFLIYFQGTGAADDSGLPNDRFFAVRPEGSVSTLKIQRTERGDSAVYLCASSLTGFGGETQYFGPGTRLLVL.

This clonotype showed up just a few times. CDR3 bases: TGCAGTGCTAGAGATCTTACAAGGGGGACTGGGAACACTGAAGCTTTCTTT. As protein: CSARDLTRGTGNTEAFF. This chain uses TRBV20-1 with TRBJ1-1; a possible D gene is TRBD1 (6 bases). Trimming removed 0 bases from V and 1 base from J, with 18 bases in between. CDR1 and CDR2 (germline): DFQATT, SNEGSKA (reference sequence). The CDR3 covers 17 residues.